These T cell receptor beta chains were read from a single sample in a study of CXCR3-negative and CXCR3-positive naive CD8 T cells. Reprocessing the 5' RACE reads, TCRdb reports a single entry for every CDR3 protein and omits DNA. Recorded for this sample: 150,000 or so distinct CDR3 sequences. Input material: naive CXCR3+ CD8+ T cells from blood. The receptors derive from a human donor in good health. Some clones in this sample may be carry-over from other donors' samples. Each CDR3 is given with its conserved first and last residue. The order of the fields is V gene, J gene, CDR3 protein.

v_gene: TRBV14
j_gene: TRBJ2-5
CDR3aa: CASSQDPASAYQETQYF

v_gene: TRBV27
j_gene: TRBJ2-7
CDR3aa: CASSSGYGYEQYF

v_gene: TRBV24-1
j_gene: TRBJ2-7
CDR3aa: CATSAGGLDEQYF

v_gene: TRBV9
j_gene: TRBJ2-2
CDR3aa: CASSEPGTATGELFF

v_gene: TRBV25-1
j_gene: TRBJ1-3
CDR3aa: CAGSEGPSSGNTIYF

v_gene: TRBV6-5
j_gene: TRBJ2-7
CDR3aa: CASSSQTGGDEQYF

v_gene: TRBV7-9
j_gene: TRBJ2-7
CDR3aa: CASSSSLADPYEQYF

v_gene: TRBV5-1
j_gene: TRBJ2-7
CDR3aa: CASSLAQEGTSFVEQYF

v_gene: TRBV20-1
j_gene: TRBJ1-1
CDR3aa: CSARNNRGWDTEAFF

v_gene: TRBV15
j_gene: TRBJ2-7
CDR3aa: CATSSSWRDYEQYF